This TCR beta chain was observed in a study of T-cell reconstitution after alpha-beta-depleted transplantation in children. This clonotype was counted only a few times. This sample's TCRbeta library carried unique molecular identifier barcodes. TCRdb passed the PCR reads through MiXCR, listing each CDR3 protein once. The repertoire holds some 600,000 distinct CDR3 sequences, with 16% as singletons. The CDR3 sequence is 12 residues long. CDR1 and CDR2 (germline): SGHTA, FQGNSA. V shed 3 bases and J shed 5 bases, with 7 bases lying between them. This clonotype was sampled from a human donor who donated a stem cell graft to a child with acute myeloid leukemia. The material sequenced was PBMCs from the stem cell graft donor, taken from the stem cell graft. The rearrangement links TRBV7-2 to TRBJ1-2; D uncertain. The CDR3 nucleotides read TGTGCCAGCAGCTTTGGGAGGTATGGCTACACCTTC. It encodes CASSFGRYGYTF.